This T cell receptor (beta chain) was sequenced for a study of CD8+ T cells in alopecia areata. Whole-study context: Patients received oral tofacitinib, 5 to 10 mg twice daily, for moderate-to-severe alopecia areata. Study results and limitations: Affected lesional scalp, above all in alopecia totalis/universalis, was more clonal than normal scalp. Sequenced scalp T cells also include alphabeta T cells resident in normal skin.

Sequencing templates came from extracted RNA that was reverse transcribed into cDNA. Assay: immunoSEQ multiplex PCR; the TCRdb copy retains only in-frame clones and omits some. The data contain 120,000 or so clones, about 57% of them singletons. About this clone: The target antigen is unknown.

Sorting from PBMCs produced CD4+ and CD8+ T cells. The V end lost 3 bases, the J end lost 1 base, and 18 bases lay between the germline ends. The CDR3 is 18 residues long. CDR1 and CDR2 from the germline V gene are LGHNA and YSLEER. The chain links TRBV4-3 to TRBJ2-2; no definite D call. The sequences come from CD4+ T cells sorted from blood, collected at week 0. The clonotype originates from a human donor with alopecia areata. The CDR3 region is CASSHYIWSGKNTGELFF. DNA for the CDR3: TGCGCCAGCAGCCACTATATATGGTCTGGGAAGAACACCGGGGAGCTGTTTTTT.